The subject of this entry is one TCR beta chain. Study members were between about 18 and 89 years old and lived in 24 US regions. Recovered status applied to Cohort 3 donors who had two consecutive negative PCRs. It also applied to those with clearance or with symptom resolution. Data came from immunoSEQ multiplex PCR; TCRdb stores just in-frame clones and leaves some out. The repertoire has around 170,000 clones, roughly four fifths of them found once; the top ten carry about 12%. The data belong to a study of blood T cell repertoires in COVID-19. Overall study context: Specimens from acute and convalescent COVID-19 originated in the United States, Italy and Spain. T cells, B-cell-depleted T cells, or PBMCs provided the cDNA or gDNA that served as material.

Deletions cut 5 bases from V and 4 bases from J, with 17 bases between. Per the germline V gene, CDR1 is SGHAT and CDR2 is FQNNGV. This CDR3 has 15 residues. The receptor's source is a man aged 50 to 59 who had recovered from COVID-19. Sequenced material: PBMCs or T cells enriched from blood (not recorded which). The chain carries TRBV11-2 and TRBJ1-2; TRBD1 might be the D (6 bases). In DNA, the CDR3 is TGTGCCAGCAGCGACCTATCTCGGGGGGCCTATGGCTACACCTTC. Protein sequence: CASSDLSRGAYGYTF. Drawing the rest from reference TRBV11-2 and TRBJ1-2, the complete variable domain is EAGVAQSPRYKIIEKRQSVAFWCNPISGHATLYWYQQILGQGPKLLIQFQNNGVVDDSQLPKDRFSAERLKGVDSTLKIQPAKLEDSAVYLCASSDLSRGAYGYTFGSGTRLTVV.